These 26 T cell receptor beta chains came from one sample sequenced in a study of blood T cell repertoires in COVID-19. Measured with immunoSEQ multiplex PCR; TCRdb has only the in-frame clones, and not every one. Of approximately 190,000 clones listed, over 80% are singletons. Sequencing was performed on PBMCs or T cells enriched from blood (not recorded which). The receptors originated from a woman in her twenties or thirties who had been exposed to COVID-19.

This chain connects TRBV29-1 to TRBJ2-1; possibly TRBD2 for D (5 bases). CDR3 length: 12 residues. CDR1 and CDR2 from the germline V gene are SQVTM and ANQGSEA. Trimming left V 4 bases short and J 4 bases short, with 8 bases between. The DNA of the CDR3 is TGCAGCGTTGCCCGGGGTTACAATGAGCAGTTCTTC. Translation gives CSVARGYNEQFF.

This chain joins TRBV6-5 and TRBJ1-2; 9 bases align to TRBD1. The germline gives CDR1 MNHEY, CDR2 SVGAGI. V gave up 4 bases and J gave up 7 bases; unmatched junction bases: 4. The CDR3 runs 13 residues. As DNA, the CDR3 is TGTGCCAGCAGTTGGGGACAGGGTGGTGGCTACACCTTC. It encodes CASSWGQGGGYTF.

The J gene is TRBJ2-2, the V gene TRBV5-1, with TRBD1 matching over 7 bases. Germline-derived CDR1 and CDR2 are SGHRS and YFSETQ. V lost 4 bases to trimming and J lost 5 bases; unmatched junction nucleotides: 2. The length of the CDR3 is 13 residues. The CDR3 region is CASSPGGTGELFF. The CDR3 DNA reads TGCGCCAGCAGCCCAGGGGGTACCGGGGAGCTGTTTTTT.

V and J are TRBV7-3 and TRBJ1-3, with a weak D call TRBD1 (5 bases). This CDR3 has 15 amino acids. CDR1 is SGHTA and CDR2 is FQGTGA in the germline V gene. V was cut by 1 base and J by 3 bases, with 10 bases left in between. CDR3 sequence (DNA): TGTGCCAGCAGCTTAATGGGGGGATATGGAAACACCATATATTTT. Amino acid sequence: CASSLMGGYGNTIYF.

This chain links TRBV19 with TRBJ1-1, with TRBD1 matching over 9 bases. The CDR3 runs 15 residues. Germline V gives CDR1 LNHDA, CDR2 SQIVND (reference sequence). Trimming cost V 3 bases and J 7 bases; bases outside gene matches: 9. The CDR3 DNA reads as TGTGCCAGTAGTATGGGCGGACAGGGGAGAATTGAAGCTTTCTTT. It encodes CASSMGGQGRIEAFF. Variable domain in full (rest from reference TRBV19 and TRBJ1-1): DGGITQSPKYLFRKEGQNVTLSCEQNLNHDAMYWYRQDPGQGLRLIYYSQIVNDFQKGDIAEGYSVSREKKESFPLTVTSAQKNPTAFYLCASSMGGQGRIEAFFGQGTRLTVV.

The rearrangement links TRBV3-1 (or the pseudogene TRBV3-2) to TRBJ1-4; D may be TRBD1 (6 bases). The ends were cut back, 3 bases at V and 4 bases at J, with 15 bases in the middle. The CDR3 contains 16 residues. Germline V CDR1 and CDR2: LGHDT, YNNKEL (reference sequence). CDR3: CASSQGRTALNEKLFF. The CDR3 DNA reads TGTGCCAGCAGCCAGGGAAGGACAGCACTTAATGAAAAACTGTTTTTT.

This chain connects TRBV4-3 to TRBJ1-1; no reliable D call. The V gene lost 8 bases and the J gene lost 4 bases, with 14 bases spanning the gap. Germline CDR1 LGHNA, CDR2 YSLEER. This CDR3 contains 13 residues. CDR3 nucleotides: TGCGCCAGCTCTTCGACTTATCGCACTGAAGCTTTCTTT. Protein: CASSSTYRTEAFF.

The J gene is TRBJ2-2, the V gene TRBV11-2; TRBD2 matches at 8 bases. Germline V lookup: CDR1 SGHAT, CDR2 FQNNGV. V lost 3 bases to trimming and J lost 4 bases; unmatched junction nucleotides: 7. The length of the CDR3 is 16 residues. CDR3 DNA: TGTGCCAGCAGCTTTGGACTAGCAAGTGGCACCGGGGAGCTGTTTTTT. Protein product: CASSFGLASGTGELFF.

This rearrangement joins TRBV4-3 to TRBJ1-4; weak D call: TRBD1 (5 bases). This CDR3 region has 16 residues. The V end was cut by 0 bases, the J end by 0 bases, with 8 bases between. The germline V gene has CDR1 LGHNA and CDR2 YSLEER. For the CDR3, the DNA is TGCGCCAGCAGCCAAGACAGGGCGACAACTAATGAAAAACTGTTTTTT. As protein: CASSQDRATTNEKLFF.

The chain has TRBV19 and TRBJ2-2; 8 nucleotides agree with TRBD2. Germline CDR1 is LNHDA and CDR2 is SQIVND (reference sequence). Losses at the gene ends were 0 bases for V and 8 bases for J; bases not matched to a gene: 11. This CDR3 has 17 amino acids. CDR3 protein: CASSIDPGRALLGELFF. The CDR3 coding sequence is TGTGCCAGTAGTATAGACCCCGGGAGGGCCCTCCTAGGGGAGCTGTTTTTT.

The chain has TRBV7-9 and TRBJ1-6; 7 bases map to TRBD1. V lost 3 bases and J lost 5; bases outside the gene matches: 1. Germline values: CDR1 SEHNR, CDR2 FQNEAQ (reference sequence). The CDR3 sequence is 14 residues long. CDR3 DNA: TGTGCCAGCAGCTTTGGACAGGATAATTCACCCCTCCACTTT. Amino acid sequence: CASSFGQDNSPLHF.

The rearrangement uses TRBV7-8 and TRBJ1-1, with 7 bases fitting TRBD1. Germline lookup yields CDR1 SGHVS and CDR2 FQNEAQ. Trimming took 5 bases from V and 1 from J; bases not matched to a gene: 4. This CDR3 is 14 amino acids long. For the CDR3, the DNA is TGTGCCAGCAGCCTCGACAGGGCGAACACTGAAGCTTTCTTT. As protein: CASSLDRANTEAFF.

The chain employs TRBV18 and TRBJ2-7, with no clear D. This CDR3 contains 13 residues. Germline V gives CDR1 KGHSH, CDR2 LQKENI. The ends were cut back, 4 bases at V and 5 bases at J, with 12 bases in the middle. The CDR3 reads CASSLTLGHEQYF. The CDR3 bases are TGTGCCAGCTCACTCACGCTTGGGCACGAGCAGTACTTC.

The J gene is TRBJ1-2, the V gene TRBV5-6; 8 nucleotides match TRBD1. Germline loops: CDR1 SGHDT, CDR2 YYEEEE. The V and J ends lost 0 bases and 6 bases, in that order; junction bases with no gene match: 4. The CDR3 loop spans 14 amino acids. The CDR3 DNA reads as TGTGCCAGCAGCTTGGGTGGACAGGGCAATGGCTACACCTTC. Amino acid sequence: CASSLGGQGNGYTF.

The rearrangement links TRBV7-2 to TRBJ1-4; 7 positions agree with TRBD1. CDR1 and CDR2 from the germline V gene are SGHTA and FQGNSA. V shed 4 bases, J shed 0 bases, and the junction held 8 bases outside the gene matches. This CDR3 region has 17 residues. The CDR3 reads CASSSRTRGSTNEKLFF. The CDR3 DNA reads as TGTGCCAGCAGCTCCCGCACCAGGGGGTCAACTAATGAAAAACTGTTTTTT.

The chain is built from TRBV3-1 (or the pseudogene TRBV3-2) and TRBJ2-7; 10 bases fit TRBD2. V lost 4 bases to trimming and J lost 3 bases; unmatched junction nucleotides: 15. The CDR3 has 18 amino acids. Germline values: CDR1 LGHDT, CDR2 YNNKEL (reference sequence). The CDR3: CASSPYFPLAGVLYEQYF. The CDR3 bases are TGTGCCAGCAGCCCCTACTTCCCCCTAGCGGGGGTGCTCTACGAGCAGTACTTC.

V usage is TRBV6-5 and J usage is TRBJ2-5, with 10 bases that match TRBD1. The CDR3 has 13 residues. V was clipped by 8 bases and J by 4 bases; unmatched bases: 4. CDR1 and CDR2 (germline): MNHEY, SVGAGI. The CDR3 sequence: CASSGQGVETQYF. CDR3 DNA sequence: TGTGCCAGCTCTGGACAGGGGGTAGAGACCCAGTACTTC.

Only one count was recorded for this clone. The V and J genes are TRBV3-1 (or the pseudogene TRBV3-2) and TRBJ2-7, with 7 bases fitting TRBD1. The CDR3 covers 17 residues. V dropped 1 base and J dropped 3; count of bases not matched to a gene: 12. Germline lookup yields CDR1 LGHDT and CDR2 YNNKEL (reference sequence). This CDR3 is CASSQVPFGDSSYEQYF. CDR3 bases: TGTGCCAGCAGCCAAGTTCCATTCGGGGACAGTAGCTACGAGCAGTACTTC.

This chain connects TRBV15 to TRBJ1-5, with unresolved D. V was shortened by 4 bases and J by 0 bases, with 10 bases between the two germline ends. This CDR3 has 15 residues. The germline gives CDR1 LNHNV, CDR2 YYDKDF (reference sequence). The CDR3 sequence: CATSNGAGSNQPQHF. The DNA for the CDR3 is TGTGCCACCAGCAATGGAGCGGGTAGCAATCAGCCCCAGCATTTT.

This clone has a single count. Other DNA sequences in the same sample also yield this CDR3. The chain couples TRBV7-9 to TRBJ1-1, with a possible D match to TRBD1 (5 bases). V lost 5 bases and J 2 bases, leaving 9 bases between the germline ends. CDR3 length: 13 amino acids. CDR1 is SEHNR, CDR2 FQNEAQ, per germline (reference sequence). CDR3 in amino acids: CASSPQGNTEAFF. The CDR3 nucleotides are TGTGCCAGCAGCCCTCAGGGAAACACTGAAGCTTTCTTT.

This chain joins TRBV5-1 and TRBJ2-7; D is unresolved. The CDR3 spans 13 residues. Trimming took 1 base from V and 2 from J, leaving 7 bases between them. CDR1 is SGHRS, CDR2 YFSETQ, per germline. The CDR3 sequence: CASSLQLPYEQYF. Written as DNA, the CDR3 is TGCGCCAGCAGCTTGCAACTACCCTACGAGCAGTACTTC.

The V and J genes are TRBV7-8 and TRBJ1-1; the D gene is possibly TRBD1 (6 bases). Looked up from germline, CDR1 is SGHVS and CDR2 is FQNEAQ. The CDR3 spans 16 residues. V was pared by 5 bases and J by 3 bases, with 19 bases between. CDR3 loop: CASSLRGRGSDTEAFF. For the CDR3, the DNA is TGTGCCAGCAGCCTAAGGGGGAGAGGGTCCGACACTGAAGCTTTCTTT.

The rearrangement links TRBV2 to TRBJ1-5; TRBD1 is a possible D gene (5 bases). CDR1 is SNHLY and CDR2 is FYNNEI in the germline V gene. CDR3 length: 13 amino acids. Between the trimmed V and J ends, which lost 2 bases and 5 bases, there was a span of 7 bases. The CDR3 loop is CASSEIRDQPQHF. For the CDR3, the DNA is TGTGCCAGCAGTGAAATCAGGGATCAGCCCCAGCATTTT.

The rearrangement links TRBV5-1 to TRBJ2-1; D is uncertain. Trimming removed 0 bases from V and 4 bases from J, with 14 bases in between. CDR1 is SGHRS and CDR2 is YFSETQ in the germline V gene. The CDR3 is made up of 16 amino acids. As DNA, the CDR3 is TGCGCCAGCAGCTTGGCCCCCAACAGAGAATACAATGAGCAGTTCTTC. It translates to CASSLAPNREYNEQFF.

V usage is TRBV9 and J usage is TRBJ1-2; TRBD1 matches at 10 bases. This CDR3 has 15 amino acids. After removal of 0 bases from V and 7 bases from J, the junction contained 6 bases not matched to a gene. Germline values: CDR1 SGDLS, CDR2 YYNGEE. This CDR3 reads CASSVVGTGEVGYTF. Written as DNA, the CDR3 is TGTGCCAGCAGCGTAGTTGGGACAGGGGAAGTTGGCTACACCTTC.

This clone appeared once. The rearrangement uses TRBV9 and TRBJ1-6, with 10 bases identical to TRBD1. The CDR3 is made up of 14 amino acids. Germline V gene lookup returns CDR1 SGDLS and CDR2 YYNGEE. Trimming cost V 8 bases and J 7 bases; bases outside gene matches: 6. Here the CDR3 DNA reads TGTGCCAGTCAGACAGGGGGCGCGAATTCACCCCTCCACTTT. Translated, it gives CASQTGGANSPLHF.